This TCR beta chain was obtained from a study of T cell responses to AZD1222 COVID-19 vaccine. Study-wide points: Just a handful of people given AZD1222 tested seropositive at baseline.

Turning to this clone: The target antigen is unknown.

The CDR3 has 15 amino acids. The germline gives CDR1 MNHEY, CDR2 SMNVEV (reference sequence). Trimming removed 7 bases from V and 4 bases from J, with 19 bases in between. Assay: immunoSEQ multiplex PCR; the TCRdb copy retains only in-frame clones and omits some. The profile shows fewer than 200,000 clones, roughly 94% of them singletons. The material sequenced was peripheral blood, taken on day 0 of MenACWY control vaccination. This receptor was taken from an adult in good health. This chain joins TRBV27 and TRBJ1-1; a weak D match, TRBD1 (6 bases). CDR3 coding DNA: TGTGCCAGCAAACCGAATGGGGGGCAGAGCACTGAAGCTTTCTTT. Translation: CASKPNGGQSTEAFF.